The clone carrying this T cell receptor (beta chain) was detected many times. Its target is not known. Hyperthyroidism was considered stable when no ophthalmopathy appeared within 18 months of follow-up. The study recruited hyperthyroidism patients aged 18 to 65 who were newly diagnosed, under 2 months' duration. Other autoimmune diseases, uncontrolled infections, pregnancy or lactation ruled patients out of participation. The sample originates from a study of Graves' ophthalmopathy and Graves' hyperthyroidism. Study-level points and caveats: Appearing in blood as well were most expanded thyroid clonotypes above 0.001 frequency.

Researchers took RNA transcripts and amplified TCR beta CDR3 regions from them. Investigators did first-round RT-PCR with HTBI primers, then second-round multiplex PCR. TCRdb fed the multiplex PCR reads into MiXCR, producing one record per CDR3 protein. The table lists about 620,000 distinct CDR3 sequences, approximately 21% of them singletons. The V gene's germline CDR1 is LGHNT and CDR2 FRNRAP. The CDR3 has 12 residues. V lost 7 bases and J 7 bases, leaving 13 bases between the germline ends. Sequenced: peripheral blood. The sequence derives from a woman aged 18-29 years with stable Graves' hyperthyroidism. Some clones in this sample may be carry-over from other donors' samples. V gene TRBV12-5 combines with J gene TRBJ2-5; D remains unclear. CDR3 nucleotide sequence: TGTGCTAGTGCCCTTCTCTCTGGGACCCAGTACTTC. This codes for CASALLSGTQYF.